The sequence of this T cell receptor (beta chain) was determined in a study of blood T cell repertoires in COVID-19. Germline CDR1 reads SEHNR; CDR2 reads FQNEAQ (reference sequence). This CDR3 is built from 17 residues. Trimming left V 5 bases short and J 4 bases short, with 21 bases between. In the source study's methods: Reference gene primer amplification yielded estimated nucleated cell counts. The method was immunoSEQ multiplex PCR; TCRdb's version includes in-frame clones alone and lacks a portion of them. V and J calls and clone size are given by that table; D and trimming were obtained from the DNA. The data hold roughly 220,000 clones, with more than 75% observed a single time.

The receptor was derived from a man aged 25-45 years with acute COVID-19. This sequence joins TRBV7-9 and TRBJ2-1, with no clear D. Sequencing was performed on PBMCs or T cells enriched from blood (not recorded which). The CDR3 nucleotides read TGTGCCAGCAGCCTTCATAAGCAGATATGGAGATACAATGAGCAGTTCTTC. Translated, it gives CASSLHKQIWRYNEQFF.